The next 14 T cell receptor beta chains were all read from a single sample in a study of T-cell memory formation after mild COVID-19. TCRdb itself ran the 5' RACE reads through MiXCR, one entry per CDR3 protein. The repertoire holds 180,000 or so distinct CDR3 sequences, 16% seen once, with about 2.1% in the top ten. Sequences were obtained from PBMCs or a T cell subset sorted from them (not recorded which). Every receptor here comes from an adult woman who had mild COVID-19 (a few samples of this study predate the infection). Cell type and time point are not known.

This clonotype appeared many times. The chain joins TRBV12-3 or TRBV12-4 to TRBJ2-1; D is unclear. Trimming removed 5 bases at V and 6 bases at J, with 5 bases between. The CDR3 has 11 amino acids. In DNA form, the CDR3 reads TGTGCCAGCAGTAGAAGCAATGAGCAGTTCTTC. Amino acid sequence: CASSRSNEQFF.

This clonotype was seen a few times. At one end the junction does not follow the germline gene, possibly because of a read error. The chain joins TRBV12-3 or TRBV12-4 to TRBJ2-1; possibly TRBD1 for D (6 bases). CDR3 length equals 14 residues. CDR3 in amino acids: CASKSGQNHNELFF. CDR3 sequence (DNA): TGTGCCAGCAAAAGCGGACAGAATCACAATGAGCTGTTCTTC.

The chain employs TRBV18 and TRBJ2-7, with 8 bases fitting TRBD2. Unmatched junction bases numbered 5, after V lost 3 bases and J lost 1 base. Germline V gene lookup returns CDR1 KGHSH and CDR2 LQKENI. This CDR3 spans 15 amino acids. The CDR3 sequence: CASSPASGSSYEQYF. CDR3 DNA: TGTGCCAGCTCACCTGCCAGCGGGAGTTCCTACGAGCAGTACTTC.

This clonotype came up a few times. The chain couples TRBV7-8 to TRBJ1-2, with no clear D. Germline-derived CDR1 and CDR2 are SGHVS and FQNEAQ. This CDR3 is built from 14 residues. V was cut by 0 bases and J by 6 bases, with 11 bases left in between. CDR3 nucleotide sequence: TGTGCCAGCAGCTTAGCGGTGGCAGCCGATGGCTACACCTTC. Translated, it gives CASSLAVAADGYTF.

This clonotype was seen just once. The J gene is TRBJ1-3, the V gene TRBV12-3 or TRBV12-4; 7 bases agree with TRBD1. Trimming cost V 6 bases and J 0 bases; bases outside gene matches: 23. This CDR3 is built from 21 residues. DNA of the CDR3: TGTGCCAGCAGCTCGAGATGGACAGGTCCCAATTTGTTCATCTCTGGAAACACCATATATTTT. As protein: CASSSRWTGPNLFISGNTIYF.

This clonotype occurred a few times. In nucleotides, the CDR3 is TGTGCCACCAGTGACCAAAGGGGGGGTGGAAACATTCAGTACTTC. Translation gives CATSDQRGGGNIQYF. The V call is TRBV24-1, the J call TRBJ2-4, with D perhaps matching TRBD2 (7 bases). V lost 4 bases and J lost 6, with 15 bases in between. Germline CDR1 and CDR2: KGHDR and SFDVKD. This CDR3 spans 15 amino acids.

The sample holds one count of this clonotype. The rearrangement links TRBV10-3 to TRBJ2-7; TRBD1 matches 11 bases. The CDR3 has 14 residues. Germline V gene data show CDR1 as ENHRY and CDR2 as SYGVKD. V shed 6 bases and J 6 bases; nucleotides not matched to a gene: 7. Written as DNA, the CDR3 is TGTGCCATCAGAGAGGACAGGGGGCTGACCGAGCAGTACTTC. Translated: CAIREDRGLTEQYF.

This clonotype has at least ten counts. The chain employs TRBV30 and TRBJ2-7; 8 bases are a match to TRBD1. V lost 3 bases, J lost 6 bases, and 13 bases stayed unmatched. The CDR3 covers 15 residues. The germline V gene encodes CDR1 GTSNPN and CDR2 SVGIG (reference sequence). For the CDR3, the DNA is TGTGCCTGGAGCTCAGGGGGCCAAATATCGGGCGAGCAGTACTTC. This sequence encodes CAWSSGGQISGEQYF.

This clonotype was seen ten or more times. The chain is built from TRBV7-7 and TRBJ2-2; 10 bases match TRBD1. From germline, CDR1 is SSHAT and CDR2 FNYEAQ (reference sequence). The CDR3 sequence is 17 residues long. Trimming removed 0 bases from V and 5 bases from J; junction bases left unmatched: 6. The CDR3 DNA reads TGTGCCAGCAGCTTAGCCAGACAGGGGGCGCGGACCGGGGAGCTGTTTTTT. It yields the protein CASSLARQGARTGELFF.

This clonotype came up a few times. This chain joins TRBV20-1 and TRBJ1-1; tentative D call: TRBD1 (5 bases). Germline CDR1 reads DFQATT; CDR2 reads SNEGSKA (reference sequence). The CDR3 totals 17 residues. Trimming removed 1 base from V and 0 bases from J, with 18 bases in between. The CDR3 DNA is TGCAGTGCTAGAGTCCAGGGTCATTCGCATATGAACACTGAAGCTTTCTTT. It translates to CSARVQGHSHMNTEAFF.

The chain employs TRBV7-9 and TRBJ1-4; 8 bases match TRBD1. The CDR3 is 17 residues long. In germline, CDR1 is SEHNR, CDR2 FQNEAQ (reference sequence). V shed 5 bases, J shed 3 bases, and the junction held 11 bases outside the gene matches. CDR3 sequence reads: CASSLRGQKPSNEKLFF. CDR3 nucleotides: TGTGCCAGCAGCCTCAGGGGGCAGAAGCCCTCTAATGAAAAACTGTTTTTT. The variable domain in full, with the rest retrieved from reference TRBV7-9 and TRBJ1-4, is DTGVSQNPRHKITKRGQNVTFRCDPISEHNRLYWYRQTLGQGPEFLTYFQNEAQLEKSRLLSDRFSAERPKGSFSTLEIQRTEQGDSAMYLCASSLRGQKPSNEKLFFGSGTQLSVL.

The V and J genes are TRBV5-1 and TRBJ1-5; TRBD1 agrees at 8 bases. Germline V CDR1 and CDR2: SGHRS, YFSETQ. The ends lost 2 bases at V and 9 bases at J; junction bases unmatched: 7. The CDR3 spans 14 residues. In DNA form, the CDR3 reads TGCGCCAGCAGCTTAGGACAGGGCGGAGGGCCCCAGCATTTT. This sequence encodes CASSLGQGGGPQHF.

This clonotype was found a few times. The chain recombines TRBV5-1 with TRBJ2-7; 7 nucleotides agree with TRBD1. From germline, CDR1 is SGHRS and CDR2 YFSETQ. This CDR3 comprises 14 residues. V lost 4 bases to trimming and J lost 0 bases; unmatched junction nucleotides: 4. The CDR3 reads CASSPTGTSYEQYF. The CDR3 nucleotides read TGCGCCAGCAGCCCGACAGGGACCTCCTACGAGCAGTACTTC.

This clonotype was detected a few times. The chain couples TRBV12-3 or TRBV12-4 to TRBJ2-4, with D unresolved. The V and J ends lost 3 bases and 3 bases respectively, with 12 bases between them. The length of the CDR3 is 15 residues. CDR3 in amino acids: CASSFLGRDKNIQYF. The CDR3 DNA follows: TGTGCCAGCAGTTTTCTGGGCAGAGACAAAAACATTCAGTACTTC.